This T cell receptor (beta chain) was recovered during a study of vaccination effects on CD4 cells after COVID-19. As for the study in general: BNT162b2 vaccine or mRNA-1273 vaccine was given to participants in two doses.

To note about this clone: Its antigen is still unknown.

Repertoires were generated with immunoSEQ multiplex PCR, while TCRdb's copy carries only in-frame clones and drops some. The table shows 35,000 to 40,000 clones, with over 65% occurring only once. Per germline, CDR1 LNHDA and CDR2 SQIVND (reference sequence). Trimming stripped 2 bases from V and 4 bases from J, with 17 bases between. The CDR3 runs to 16 residues. Broader study findings: In the study, convalescent patients were few, and early post-infection timepoints were absent. Pronounced clonal contraction occurred in clones induced by infection and by vaccine late after vaccination.

Viral peptide pool expansion of antigen-specific CD4+ T cells preceded sequencing in the ViraFEST assay. Culture proceeded for under twelve days, and CD4+ T cells were then isolated. Vaccinees lacked prior SARS-CoV-2 infection and tested negative for nucleocapsid antibodies. Every well got a few million PBMC, which were grown with around 10 IU/ml IL-2 and 10 ug/ml peptides. The V call is TRBV19, the J call TRBJ2-5; perhaps TRBD2 as D (6 bases). The origin of this receptor is a human donor who received a COVID-19 vaccine. The source material was CD4+ T cells from PBMCs cultured with HCoV-OC43 spike peptides, sampled before COVID-19 vaccination. Described subset: HCoV-OC43 spike overlapping peptide pool stimulation. CDR3 in DNA: TGTGCCAGTAGTATATCTACCTCTGGAGGGCTAGAGACCCAGTACTTC. Residues: CASSISTSGGLETQYF.